The 32 T cell receptor beta chains listed next were all sequenced from one sample in a study of shared clonotypes between healthy human individuals (dated by TCRdb to 2018 to 2021). The library was prepared using the immunoSEQ multiplex PCR assay. Imported from immuneACCESS, the table was reduced by TCRdb to in-frame sequences with V and J called. These copies leave out some clones; in studies compared against another copy, an unresolved V gene accounts for under half, and the cause of the remainder is not known. For this sample the table gives about 1.1 million clones, of which more than 75% were detected only once. 0.6% to 0.75% of the sample goes to the ten largest clones. Sequencing was carried out using memory CD4+ T cells from PBMCs. Reading the label with the study, this specimen's cell subset or site is: CD45RA-negative fraction. All receptors come from a young man in good health. Some clones in this sample may be carry-over from other donors' samples.

As for this clone: The germline gene is not matched at one end of the junction; a read error may be the cause. The chain carries TRBV5-4 and TRBJ2-7, with a weak D call TRBD1 (6 bases). From germline, CDR1 is SGHNT and CDR2 YYREEE (reference sequence). The CDR3 runs to 14 residues. The CDR3: CTSSLGAEPGEQYF. In DNA form, the CDR3 reads TGTACCAGCAGCTTGGGGGCAGAACCGGGGGAGCAGTACTTC.

The chain couples TRBV19 to TRBJ1-2; D possibly corresponds to TRBD1 (5 bases). The V end was cut by 6 bases, the J end by 4 bases, with 24 bases between. In germline, CDR1 is LNHDA, CDR2 SQIVND (reference sequence). The CDR3 length is 17 residues. CDR3 sequence: CASSTKRRRDEVYGYTF. For the CDR3, the DNA is TGTGCCAGTAGCACAAAAAGGAGGCGGGACGAGGTCTATGGCTACACCTTC.

Note on this clone: With a far larger clone one base away, a read error is the likely cause. The V gene is TRBV29-1, the J gene TRBJ1-1, with D tentatively TRBD1 (5 bases). Germline lookup yields CDR1 SQVTM and CDR2 ANQGSEA. The CDR3 spans 16 residues. Here the CDR3 DNA reads TGCAGCGTTGATCATCGGTGGGGGAGGGCGAACACTGAAGCTCTCTTT. This translates into CSVDHRWGRANTEALF.

V gene TRBV27 combines with J gene TRBJ1-2; 7 nucleotides line up with TRBD1. V shed 2 bases, J shed 2 bases, and the junction held 2 bases outside the gene matches. This CDR3 has 14 residues. Per germline, CDR1 MNHEY and CDR2 SMNVEV (reference sequence). CDR3 sequence: CASSLTGENYGYTF. CDR3 nucleotides: TGTGCCAGCAGTTTAACAGGGGAGAACTATGGCTACACCTTC.

In this sample, this clone turned up once. V gene TRBV30 combines with J gene TRBJ1-4; tentative D call: TRBD1 (5 bases). Germline V gives CDR1 GTSNPN, CDR2 SVGIG (reference sequence). Trimming took off 1 base at V and 8 bases at J, with 8 bases between the two ends. This CDR3 contains 12 residues. DNA for the CDR3: TGTGCCTGGAGTGAGGAGGGGGAAAAACTGTTTTTT. Translation gives CAWSEEGEKLFF.

The chain links TRBV7-2 to TRBJ2-7; D is unclear. Looked up from germline, CDR1 is SGHTA and CDR2 is FQGNSA. This CDR3 spans 13 amino acids. The ends were cut back, 0 bases at V and 6 bases at J, with 9 bases in the middle. CDR3 nucleotides: TGTGCCAGCAGCTTAGCGCTCACGGCCGAGCAGTACTTC. Protein product: CASSLALTAEQYF.

This clone showed up many times. The chain carries TRBV6-6 and TRBJ2-1; tentatively, D is TRBD1 (5 bases). Germline assignment: CDR1 MNHNY and CDR2 SVGAGI (reference sequence). Deletions cut 7 bases from V and 8 bases from J, with 15 bases between. The CDR3 consists of 13 residues. The CDR3 loop is CASTDSPRHEQFF. The CDR3 bases are TGTGCCAGCACTGACAGCCCAAGACATGAGCAGTTCTTC.

This chain joins TRBV11-2 and TRBJ1-1, with unresolved D. V was clipped by 5 bases and J by 0 bases, with 4 bases between them. Germline V gene data show CDR1 as SGHAT and CDR2 as FQNNGV. The CDR3 spans 12 residues. Written as DNA, the CDR3 is TGTGCCAGCAGCAAATTGAACACTGAAGCTTTCTTT. It encodes CASSKLNTEAFF.

The chain recombines TRBV7-2 with TRBJ2-5; 12 positions match TRBD2. Looked up from germline, CDR1 is SGHTA and CDR2 is FQGNSA. This CDR3 is built from 16 residues. The V and J ends lost 7 bases and 5 bases, in that order; junction bases with no gene match: 11. The CDR3, as DNA: TGTGCCAGCACCCAGGGAAGGACTAGCGGGATGGAGACCCAGTACTTC. Protein: CASTQGRTSGMETQYF.

The gene calls are TRBV6-5 and TRBJ2-7, with TRBD2 as a possible D gene (6 bases). Per the germline V gene, CDR1 is MNHEY and CDR2 is SVGAGI. V was clipped by 0 bases and J by 4 bases, with 13 bases between them. This CDR3 is built from 15 residues. CDR3 sequence (DNA): TGTGCCAGCAGTTACTCCAGAGCGGGCCCATACGAGCAGTACTTC. This encodes CASSYSRAGPYEQYF.

In this sample, this clone turned up once. J is TRBJ2-4 and V is TRBV5-1; D unresolved. In germline, CDR1 is SGHRS, CDR2 YFSETQ. The CDR3 covers 17 residues. V lost 0 bases to trimming and J lost 0 bases, with 13 bases between them. CDR3 DNA sequence: TGCGCCAGCAGCTTGGGCATTTCACCCGGAGCCAAAAACATTCAGTACTTC. Protein: CASSLGISPGAKNIQYF. The complete variable domain, with remaining parts taken from reference TRBV5-1 and TRBJ2-4, reads KAGVTQTPRYLIKTRGQQVTLSCSPISGHRSVSWYQQTPGQGLQFLFEYFSETQRNKGNFPGRFSGRQFSNSRSEMNVSTLELGDSALYLCASSLGISPGAKNIQYFGAGTRLSVL.

The genes are TRBV4-1 and TRBJ2-3, with 8 bases fitting TRBD2. The CDR3 consists of 16 residues. Germline V gene data show CDR1 as MGHRA and CDR2 as YSYEKL. The junction had 8 bases not matched to a gene; V was cut back by 5 bases and J by 1 base. The CDR3 DNA sequence: TGCGCCAGCAGCTCAAGCATACTAGCGGGCACAGATACGCAGTATTTT. Translating it yields CASSSSILAGTDTQYF.

The genes are TRBV5-1 and TRBJ1-2; D gene ambiguous. CDR1 and CDR2 from the germline V gene are SGHRS and YFSETQ. This CDR3 region has 14 residues. The V end was cut by 0 bases, the J end by 2 bases, with 8 bases between. The CDR3: CASSLGTVNYGYTF. In DNA, the CDR3 is TGCGCCAGCAGCTTGGGGACGGTGAACTATGGCTACACCTTC.

The chain is built from TRBV5-1 and TRBJ1-4, with 7 bases identical to TRBD1. Germline values: CDR1 SGHRS, CDR2 YFSETQ. Trimming took 0 bases from V and 4 from J; bases not matched to a gene: 3. The CDR3 length is 15 residues. The CDR3 nucleotides read TGCGCCAGCAGCTTGGGACAGGGTATTAATGAAAAACTGTTTTTT. Encoded protein: CASSLGQGINEKLFF.

This rearrangement joins TRBV27 to TRBJ2-1; 8 positions match TRBD2. The germline CDR1 and CDR2 sequences are MNHEY and SMNVEV (reference sequence). The CDR3 sequence is 17 residues long. The ends lost 7 bases at V and 0 bases at J; junction bases unmatched: 11. CDR3 DNA sequence: TGTGCCAGCAAGATAAGGGCTAGCGGGCGCTCCTACAATGAGCAGTTCTTC. This encodes CASKIRASGRSYNEQFF.

The J gene is TRBJ2-1, the V gene TRBV28, with 14 bases that match TRBD2. The CDR3 loop spans 16 amino acids. Unmatched junction bases numbered 7, after V lost 5 bases and J lost 7 bases. CDR1 is MDHEN, CDR2 SYDVKM, per germline. CDR3 nucleotides: TGTGCCAGCAGTACCGGGACTAGCGGGAGTCGTAATGAGCAGTTCTTC. Translation gives CASSTGTSGSRNEQFF.

The chain joins TRBV4-1 to TRBJ2-1; D gene uncertain. Trimming shortened V by 0 bases and J by 10 bases, and 13 bases separated the two germline ends. The germline gives CDR1 MGHRA, CDR2 YSYEKL. CDR3 length: 14 amino acids. In DNA, the CDR3 is TGCGCCAGCAGCCAAGATCCCCGACCAAGGGAGCAGTTCTTC. This translates into CASSQDPRPREQFF.

Points on this clone: This sample also contains other DNA sequences that code for the same CDR3. The rearrangement links TRBV7-8 to TRBJ2-7, with TRBD2 matching over 8 bases. CDR3 size: 14 residues. V trimming: 1 base; J trimming: 1 base; junction bases outside the gene matches: 0. Germline assignment: CDR1 SGHVS and CDR2 FQNEAQ. The CDR3 DNA reads as TGTGCCAGCAGCTTAGAGCGGGAGTCCTACGAGCAGTACTTC. Protein: CASSLERESYEQYF. Full variable domain (missing parts from reference TRBV7-8 and TRBJ2-7): GAGVSQSPRYKVAKRGQDVALRCDPISGHVSLFWYQQALGQGPEFLTYFQNEAQLDKSGLPSDRFFAERPEGSVSTLKIQRTQQEDSAVYLCASSLERESYEQYFGPGTRLTVT.

The chain employs TRBV5-8 and TRBJ2-5; 7 bases align to TRBD2. The germline V gene encodes CDR1 SGHTS and CDR2 YDEGEE. The length of the CDR3 is 14 residues. J gave up 3 bases and V 4 bases, and 6 bases lay outside the gene matches. The CDR3 loop reads CASSPTGREETQYF. In nucleotides, the CDR3 is TGTGCCAGCAGCCCCACGGGGAGGGAAGAGACCCAGTACTTC. Based on the CDR3 plus reference TRBV5-8 and TRBJ2-5, the full variable domain is EAGVTQSPTHLIKTRGQQATLRCSPISGHTSVYWYQQALGLGLQFLLWYDEGEERNRGNFPPRFSGRQFPNYSSELNVNALELEDSALYLCASSPTGREETQYFGPGTRLLVL.

A note on this clone: A far bigger clonotype differs at one base, so this is likely a read error. The chain combines TRBV7-9 with TRBJ2-7; D might be TRBD2 (6 bases). Per germline, CDR1 SEHNR and CDR2 FQNEAQ (reference sequence). The CDR3 extends over 14 amino acids. V was pared by 1 base and J by 6 bases, with 13 bases between. Here the CDR3 DNA reads TGTGCCAGCAGCTTAGTTAGCGGCTCCCTCGAGCAGTACTTC. Amino acids: CASSLVSGSLEQYF.

V and J are TRBV6-5 and TRBJ1-3; no firm D call. From germline, CDR1 is MNHEY and CDR2 SVGAGI. Trimming pared 10 bases from V and 0 bases from J, leaving 7 bases between. The CDR3 runs 12 residues. The CDR3 DNA follows: TGTGCCACAACCTCCTCTGGAAACACCATATATTTT. Protein: CATTSSGNTIYF.

Worth noting for this clone: The sample carries other DNA sequences with the same CDR3. The V and J genes are TRBV5-1 and TRBJ2-7, with TRBD2 matching 8 bases. V trimming: 0 bases; J trimming: 1 base; junction bases outside the gene matches: 3. This CDR3 is built from 15 residues. Germline CDR1 SGHRS, CDR2 YFSETQ. The chain's CDR3 is CASSLGAGGSYEQYF. The CDR3 DNA reads as TGCGCCAGCAGCTTGGGTGCGGGAGGATCCTACGAGCAGTACTTC.

The V gene is TRBV28, the J gene TRBJ1-1; 8 positions agree with TRBD1. Trimming cost V 6 bases and J 4 bases; bases outside gene matches: 4. The CDR3 contains 13 residues. Germline-derived CDR1 and CDR2 are MDHEN and SYDVKM. The CDR3 here is CASRRQGSTEAFF. DNA for the CDR3: TGTGCCAGCAGAAGACAGGGGAGCACTGAAGCTTTCTTT. The entire variable domain, with the rest obtained from reference TRBV28 and TRBJ1-1, is as follows: DVKVTQSSRYLVKRTGEKVFLECVQDMDHENMFWYRQDPGLGLRLIYFSYDVKMKEKGDIPEGYSVSREKKERFSLILESASTNQTSMYLCASRRQGSTEAFFGQGTRLTVV.

V and J are TRBV9 and TRBJ2-3; possible D gene TRBD2, 5 bases. The germline CDR1 and CDR2 sequences are SGDLS and YYNGEE. V lost 0 bases and J 5 bases, leaving 10 bases between the germline ends. The CDR3 runs 14 residues. Here the CDR3 DNA reads TGTGCCAGCAGCGTAGGGCGGGTTGAAGATACGCAGTATTTT. Translated, it gives CASSVGRVEDTQYF. The variable domain in full, completed from reference TRBV9 and TRBJ2-3, reads DSGVTQTPKHLITATGQRVTLRCSPRSGDLSVYWYQQSLDQGLQFLIQYYNGEERAKGNILERFSAQQFPDLHSELNLSSLELGDSALYFCASSVGRVEDTQYFGPGTRLTVL.

This clone has more than one count but fewer than ten. A read error may account for a junction end that differs from germline. The V call is TRBV10-1, the J call TRBJ1-2; 9 bases line up with TRBD1. The CDR3 has 16 amino acids. Germline V CDR1 and CDR2: WNHNN, SYGVQD (reference sequence). In DNA form, the CDR3 reads TGCGCCAGCAGTGGGGGGCACAGGGGGCCTAACTATGGCTACGCCTTC. Translation gives CASSGGHRGPNYGYAF.

The chain employs TRBV11-2 and TRBJ1-4; TRBD1 matches 7 bases. From germline, CDR1 is SGHAT and CDR2 FQNNGV. The ends lost 5 bases at V and 8 bases at J; junction bases unmatched: 5. The CDR3 has 13 residues. CDR3 in DNA: TGTGCCAGCAGCACCGGGACAGCAGAAAAACTGTTTTTT. The encoded protein is CASSTGTAEKLFF.

This clone was picked up many times. The gene calls are TRBV27 and TRBJ1-6; no clear D. Germline V CDR1 and CDR2: MNHEY, SMNVEV (reference sequence). This CDR3 region has 13 residues. The V and J ends lost 8 bases and 6 bases respectively, with 11 bases between them. CDR3 bases: TGTGCCAGCGCCCCCCAGCCTAATTCACCCCTCCACTTT. Translated, it gives CASAPQPNSPLHF.

V and J are TRBV28 and TRBJ2-6, with 14 bases lining up with TRBD2. With V trimmed by 7 bases and J by 6 bases, 11 bases remained unmatched. CDR1 and CDR2 from the germline V gene are MDHEN and SYDVKM. This CDR3 contains 18 residues. This chain's CDR3 is CASTNLGLAGVSANVLTF. The CDR3 DNA is TGTGCCAGCACGAATCTGGGACTAGCGGGAGTTTCGGCCAACGTCCTGACTTTC.

V and J are TRBV18 and TRBJ2-1; 12 bases line up with TRBD2. The CDR3 contains 18 residues. From germline, CDR1 is KGHSH and CDR2 LQKENI. The trim removed 0 bases at V and 7 bases at J, leaving 10 bases unmatched. This CDR3 is CASSPPGRLAGVANEQFF. The CDR3 nucleotides read TGTGCCAGCTCACCACCGGGACGACTAGCGGGAGTTGCGAATGAGCAGTTCTTC.

This chain joins TRBV19 and TRBJ2-2; 9 positions agree with TRBD1. With 6 bases clipped from V and 2 bases from J, the junction kept 7 bases outside the gene matches. The CDR3 has 16 residues. From germline, CDR1 is LNHDA and CDR2 SQIVND (reference sequence). The CDR3, as DNA: TGTGCCAGTAGGGAAAACAGGGGGCTAAACACCGGGGAGCTGTTTTTT. Translated, it gives CASRENRGLNTGELFF.

This chain joins TRBV7-9 and TRBJ2-7, with 8 bases identical to TRBD1. V gave up 8 bases and J gave up 4 bases; unmatched junction bases: 4. CDR3 size: 12 residues. In germline, CDR1 is SEHNR, CDR2 FQNEAQ (reference sequence). Here the CDR3 DNA reads TGTGCCAGCGGGACAGGCCCATACGAGCAGTACTTC. It encodes CASGTGPYEQYF.

This clone was observed a few times. V usage is TRBV4-3 and J usage is TRBJ1-1, with D possibly being TRBD1 (6 bases). The V and J ends lost 0 bases and 6 bases respectively, with 26 bases between them. Germline V gene lookup returns CDR1 LGHNA and CDR2 YSLEER. The CDR3 loop spans 19 amino acids. CDR3 nucleotide sequence: TGCGCCAGCAGCCAAGACCCTCCAACAGGGCCACTCGGAAGGGCTGAAGCTTTCTTT. Residues: CASSQDPPTGPLGRAEAFF.